The source of this T cell receptor (beta chain) is a study of cytomegalovirus exposure and HLA in healthy donors. Germline-derived CDR1 and CDR2 are SQVTM and ANQGSEA. The CDR3 totals 14 residues. The PCR made use of 60 Vbeta and 13 Jbeta primers. Profiling relied on immunoSEQ multiplex PCR, and the TCRdb table lists in-frame clones only, not all of them. The table for this sample gives over 100,000 clones. The TCR comes from a woman between 35 and 50 years old in good health and CMV-seropositive. The sequenced material came from PBMCs. The chain has TRBV29-1 and TRBJ2-5; 11 nucleotides match TRBD2. The assigned J gene may be wrong: the sequence end matches TRBJ2-7 better. The DNA of the CDR3 is TGCAGCGTCTCCGGGACTAGCGGCTCCTACGAGCAGTACTTC. It encodes CSVSGTSGSYEQYF.